This T cell receptor (beta chain) was sequenced in a study of blood T cell repertoires in COVID-19. Study summary: Acute-phase and convalescent COVID-19 samples originated in the United States, Italy and Spain. PBMCs, B-cell-depleted T cells, or T cells provided the cDNA or gDNA that made up the material.

In the source study's methods: The authors estimated nucleated cell counts from reference gene primer amplification. Sequenced by immunoSEQ multiplex PCR; TCRdb stores in-frame clones only, minus some. The V and J calls and clone size are taken from that table; D and trimming were inferred from the DNA. This table has roughly 240,000 clones, approximately 83% appearing once. The CDR3 length is 13 residues. The V gene lost 3 bases and the J gene lost 8 bases, with 13 bases spanning the gap. CDR1 SGHTA and CDR2 FQGNSA come from the germline V gene. This chain links TRBV7-2 with TRBJ1-2; D is perhaps TRBD1 (5 bases). Sequenced material: peripheral blood. This clonotype was sampled from a woman aged 30 to 39 who had recovered from COVID-19. The DNA for the CDR3 is TGTGCCAGCAGCTTTAGCAGGGTGGCCGGCTACACCTTC. Its translation: CASSFSRVAGYTF.